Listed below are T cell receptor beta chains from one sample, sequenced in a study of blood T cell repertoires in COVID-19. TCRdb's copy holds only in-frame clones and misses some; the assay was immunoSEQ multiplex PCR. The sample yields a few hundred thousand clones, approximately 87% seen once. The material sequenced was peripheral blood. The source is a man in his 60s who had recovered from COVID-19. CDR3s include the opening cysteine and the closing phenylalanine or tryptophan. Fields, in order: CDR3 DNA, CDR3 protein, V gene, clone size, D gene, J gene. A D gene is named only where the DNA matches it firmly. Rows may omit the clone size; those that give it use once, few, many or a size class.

cdr3_nt: TGTGCCAGCGGAGGACAGTCATACACTGAAGCTTTCTTT
cdr3_aa: CASGGQSYTEAFF
v_call: TRBV7-2
clone_size: few
d_call: -
j_call: TRBJ1-1

cdr3_nt: TGCGCCAGCAGCTTTGGTCCGGGACAGGGTAATGAAAAACTGTTTTTT
cdr3_aa: CASSFGPGQGNEKLFF
v_call: TRBV5-1
clone_size: -
d_call: TRBD1
j_call: TRBJ1-4

cdr3_nt: TGTGCCAGCAGCTTCCGGGACACAGATACGCAGTATTTT
cdr3_aa: CASSFRDTDTQYF
v_call: TRBV7-9
clone_size: -
d_call: -
j_call: TRBJ2-3

cdr3_nt: TGTGCCAGCAGCTTAGTACCCTACAATCAGCCCCAGCATTTT
cdr3_aa: CASSLVPYNQPQHF
v_call: TRBV7-2
clone_size: -
d_call: -
j_call: TRBJ1-5

cdr3_nt: TGTGCCAGCAGTGACTACGGACTAGCCGGATACAATGAGCAGTTCTTC
cdr3_aa: CASSDYGLAGYNEQFF
v_call: TRBV6-1
clone_size: -
d_call: TRBD2
j_call: TRBJ2-1

cdr3_nt: TGCGCCAGCAGCCCCGGACAGGGCAATCAGCCCCAGCATTTT
cdr3_aa: CASSPGQGNQPQHF
v_call: TRBV5-1
clone_size: -
d_call: TRBD1
j_call: TRBJ1-5

cdr3_nt: TGTGCCAGCAGCTTAGGGCTGGGACTAGAAGACGAGCAGTACTTC
cdr3_aa: CASSLGLGLEDEQYF
v_call: TRBV13
clone_size: -
d_call: TRBD2
j_call: TRBJ2-7

cdr3_nt: TGTGCCAGCAGCTTCGGTGGTAATGAAAAACTGTTTTTT
cdr3_aa: CASSFGGNEKLFF
v_call: TRBV5-5
clone_size: -
d_call: -
j_call: TRBJ1-4

cdr3_nt: TGTGCCAGCAACCCATCCGGGACAGGAAAGTTTTCGGCGGAGACCCAGTACTTC
cdr3_aa: CASNPSGTGKFSAETQYF
v_call: TRBV27
clone_size: -
d_call: TRBD1
j_call: TRBJ2-5

cdr3_nt: TGTGCCAGCAGCTTCGATAGCGGGAGGCCATACGCATTGGACGAGCAGTACTTC
cdr3_aa: CASSFDSGRPYALDEQYF
v_call: TRBV7-9
clone_size: once
d_call: TRBD2
j_call: TRBJ2-7

cdr3_nt: TGTGCCAGCAGCATCAGACAGGGAGGTAGGGAAAAACTGTTTTTT
cdr3_aa: CASSIRQGGREKLFF
v_call: TRBV13
clone_size: -
d_call: TRBD1
j_call: TRBJ1-4

cdr3_nt: TGCGCCAGCAGCCAAGATCCAGGACTAGCCGCGACCTACGAGCAGTACTTC
cdr3_aa: CASSQDPGLAATYEQYF
v_call: TRBV4-1
clone_size: -
d_call: TRBD2
j_call: TRBJ2-7

cdr3_nt: TGTGCCAGCAGTGAAATCGCCGCCGCGAGCTCCTACGAGCAGTACTTC
cdr3_aa: CASSEIAAASSYEQYF
v_call: TRBV2
clone_size: -
d_call: -
j_call: TRBJ2-7

cdr3_nt: TGTGCCAGCAGCTTAGCGGCGGGACCCACCTACGAGCAGTACTTC
cdr3_aa: CASSLAAGPTYEQYF
v_call: TRBV7-2
clone_size: -
d_call: -
j_call: TRBJ2-7

cdr3_nt: TGTGCCAGCAGTCCCTTGGCCTGGGGCTACACCTTC
cdr3_aa: CASSPLAWGYTF
v_call: TRBV28
clone_size: -
d_call: -
j_call: TRBJ1-2

cdr3_nt: TGTGCCTGGAGTGTACTAGGAGGGCGGGCCACTAATGAAAAACTGTTTTTT
cdr3_aa: CAWSVLGGRATNEKLFF
v_call: TRBV30
clone_size: -
d_call: -
j_call: TRBJ1-4

cdr3_nt: TGTGCCAGCAGGGCCCCCGGGACAGGCTCCTACGAGCAGTACTTC
cdr3_aa: CASRAPGTGSYEQYF
v_call: TRBV6-5
clone_size: -
d_call: TRBD1
j_call: TRBJ2-7

cdr3_nt: TGCGCCAGCAGCCAAGATGTAGGTTGGAGGGTAGGTCAGTACTTC
cdr3_aa: CASSQDVGWRVGQYF
v_call: TRBV4-1
clone_size: few
d_call: -
j_call: TRBJ2-7

cdr3_nt: TGTGCCAGCAGCTTAGCGGGGCTAGCGGTTACCACAGATACGCAGTATTTT
cdr3_aa: CASSLAGLAVTTDTQYF
v_call: TRBV7-8
clone_size: -
d_call: TRBD2
j_call: TRBJ2-3

cdr3_nt: TGTGCCAGCAGCGTAGAGGGCGGGATGGTTAGAGATACGCAGTATTTT
cdr3_aa: CASSVEGGMVRDTQYF
v_call: TRBV9
clone_size: -
d_call: -
j_call: TRBJ2-3

cdr3_nt: TGTGCCAGCAGTGAGGTGGGACAGGGCTTGGGTTCACCCCTCCACTTT
cdr3_aa: CASSEVGQGLGSPLHF
v_call: TRBV28
clone_size: -
d_call: TRBD1
j_call: TRBJ1-6

cdr3_nt: TGTGCCAGCCTGGTGGGGGGTAAGGATCAGCCCCAGCATTTT
cdr3_aa: CASLVGGKDQPQHF
v_call: TRBV6-6
clone_size: -
d_call: -
j_call: TRBJ1-5

cdr3_nt: TGCAGCGTTGAAGCTAGGCAGGGGGCTGGGGCTTTCTTT
cdr3_aa: CSVEARQGAGAFF
v_call: TRBV29-1
clone_size: -
d_call: TRBD1
j_call: TRBJ1-1

cdr3_nt: TGTGCCAGCTCACCACCCGGGACACGCGAAGGAAACACCATATATTTT
cdr3_aa: CASSPPGTREGNTIYF
v_call: TRBV18
clone_size: -
d_call: -
j_call: TRBJ1-3

cdr3_nt: TGTGCCAGCAGCTTGAGTCAGGGGCTTCGCTATTCGTCTGGGGCCAACGTCCTGACTTTC
cdr3_aa: CASSLSQGLRYSSGANVLTF
v_call: TRBV5-5
clone_size: -
d_call: -
j_call: TRBJ2-6

cdr3_nt: TGTGCCAGCAGGGGGACGGACAGTAGCTCCTACGAGCAGTACTTC
cdr3_aa: CASRGTDSSSYEQYF
v_call: TRBV27
clone_size: once
d_call: -
j_call: TRBJ2-7

cdr3_nt: TGCAGCGTTGGGAGTTACCTTAACTATGGCTACACCTTC
cdr3_aa: CSVGSYLNYGYTF
v_call: TRBV29-1
clone_size: -
d_call: -
j_call: TRBJ1-2

cdr3_nt: TGTGCCAGCAGCCTAGGACTAGCGGGGACAGATACGCAGTATTTT
cdr3_aa: CASSLGLAGTDTQYF
v_call: TRBV7-8
clone_size: -
d_call: TRBD2
j_call: TRBJ2-3